This record looks at one T cell receptor (beta chain) sequence and its context. Germline assignment: CDR1 SGHTA and CDR2 FQGNSA. Germline trimming cut 5 bases from V and 3 bases from J; bases unmatched to any gene: 6. The CDR3 loop spans 14 amino acids. The data were taken from a study of blood T cell repertoires in COVID-19. Study-level information: COVID-19 samples collected from the United States, Italy and Spain covered acute and convalescent phases. T cells, B-cell-depleted T cells, or PBMCs supplied cDNA or gDNA.

Authors' data handling: The assay estimated nucleated cells by amplifying reference gene primers. TCRdb keeps only in-frame clones here, not all; method: immunoSEQ multiplex PCR. V, J and clone size reflect that table, while D and trimming were determined from the DNA. Among around 100,000 clones listed, 70% to 80% were seen once. Sequencing input: peripheral blood. The rearrangement links TRBV7-2 to TRBJ2-5, with 7 nucleotides matching TRBD2. This clonotype was obtained from a man aged 65 to 79 with active or convalescent COVID-19. The CDR3 nucleotides read TGTGCCAGCAGCATCCGACTAGCCGAAGAGACCCAGTACTTC. This encodes CASSIRLAEETQYF.